This is a list of T cell receptor beta chains from one sample in a study of neurological immune-mediated disorders. MiXCR, applied by TCRdb to the 5' RACE reads, yields one record per CDR3 protein. The sample comprises tens of thousands of distinct CDR3 sequences, about 3.4% of which are singletons, and approximately 3.7% rests with the top ten. Sample: PBMCs. The receptors originated from a man between 40 and 49 years old with multiple sclerosis. Each CDR3 is given with its conserved first and last residue. D genes are given only for firm matches. The size of a clone is reported for some rows only, either as once, few or many, or as a class for expanded clones.

j_gene | abundance | d_gene | v_gene | CDR3aa | CDR3nt
TRBJ1-3 | many | NA | TRBV5-1 | CASSLTDRISGNTIYF | TGCGCCAGCAGCTTGACAGACAGAATCTCTGGAAACACCATATATTTT
TRBJ2-7 | many | TRBD1 | TRBV6-6 | CASSYADRGSSEQYF | TGTGCCAGCAGTTACGCGGACAGGGGTTCCTCCGAGCAGTACTTC
TRBJ2-1 | many | NA | TRBV6-1 | CASRPPSSREQFF | TGTGCCAGCAGACCCCCTTCAAGTCGGGAGCAGTTCTTC
TRBJ2-5 | many | TRBD2 | TRBV20-1 | CSARGEGETQYF | TGCAGTGCTAGAGGGGAGGGAGAGACCCAGTACTTC
TRBJ2-5 | many | NA | TRBV5-1 | CASSLSGARETQYF | TGCGCCAGCAGCCTATCAGGGGCTCGGGAGACCCAGTACTTC
TRBJ1-3 | many | NA | TRBV5-1 | CASSKAGNSGNTIYF | TGCGCCAGCAGCAAAGCAGGGAACTCTGGAAACACCATATATTTT
TRBJ2-3 | many | NA | TRBV20-1 | CSARGEAGTSTDTQYF | TGCAGTGCTAGGGGAGAGGCGGGGACTAGCACAGATACGCAGTATTTT
TRBJ2-2 | many | NA | TRBV5-8 | CASSLEGTGELFF | TGTGCCAGCAGCTTGGAGGGCACCGGGGAGCTGTTTTTT
TRBJ2-5 | many | NA | TRBV7-8 | CASSSAVQGTQYF | TGTGCCAGCAGCTCAGCCGTTCAAGGTACCCAGTACTTC
TRBJ1-2 | many | NA | TRBV6-1 | CASWGGFNYGYTF | TGTGCCAGCTGGGGCGGATTTAACTATGGCTACACCTTC
TRBJ1-1 | many | NA | TRBV5-1 | CASSLFSGTNTEAFF | TGCGCCAGCAGCTTGTTTTCCGGGACGAACACTGAAGCTTTCTTT
TRBJ2-2 | many | TRBD1 | TRBV5-1 | CASSLGQGFTGELFF | TGCGCCAGCAGCTTGGGACAGGGGTTCACCGGGGAGCTGTTTTTT
TRBJ1-5 | many | NA | TRBV7-9 | CASSPTSSDQPQHF | TGTGCCAGCAGCCCAACTAGCTCGGATCAGCCCCAGCATTTT
TRBJ2-3 | many | NA | TRBV29-1 | CSVLNNPTDTQYF | TGCAGCGTCCTAAACAACCCCACAGATACGCAGTATTTT
TRBJ1-1 | many | TRBD1 | TRBV27 | CASSRIPTGFNTEAFF | TGTGCCAGCAGCCGAATACCGACAGGGTTTAACACTGAAGCTTTCTTT
TRBJ2-2 | many | TRBD1 | TRBV7-8 | CASSWTGFPNTGELFF | TGTGCCAGCAGCTGGACAGGGTTCCCGAACACCGGGGAGCTGTTTTTT
TRBJ2-5 | NA | NA | TRBV29-1 | CSVEEGVPGQETQYF | TGCAGCGTTGAAGAAGGGGTCCCGGGGCAAGAGACCCAGTACTTC
TRBJ2-1 | NA | TRBD2 | TRBV12-3/TRBV12-4 | CASSSSGRADEQFF | TGTGCCAGCAGTTCTAGCGGGAGGGCCGATGAGCAGTTCTTC
TRBJ1-3 | many | NA | TRBV12-3/TRBV12-4 | CASSSWTASGNTIYF | TGTGCCAGCAGTTCGTGGACGGCCTCTGGAAACACCATATATTTT
TRBJ1-1 | many | NA | TRBV20-1 | CSAPNTRGENTEAFF | TGCAGTGCGCCGAACACTCGGGGGGAAAACACTGAAGCTTTCTTT
TRBJ2-3 | many | NA | TRBV11-2 | CASSLGGSTDTQYF | TGCGCCAGCAGCTTAGGCGGAAGCACAGATACGCAGTATTTT
TRBJ2-1 | many | NA | TRBV18 | CASSPPRGEQFF | TGTGCCAGCTCACCACCAAGGGGTGAGCAGTTCTTC
TRBJ2-7 | many | TRBD2 | TRBV20-1 | CSASRASGTYEQYF | TGCAGTGCTAGTAGGGCTAGCGGGACCTACGAGCAGTACTTC
TRBJ2-7 | many | TRBD1 | TRBV20-1 | CSARGGQGHEQYF | TGCAGTGCTAGAGGGGGACAGGGTCACGAGCAGTACTTC
TRBJ2-7 | many | TRBD1 | TRBV5-1 | CASSLAGQGAREQYF | TGCGCCAGCAGCTTGGCCGGACAGGGGGCTCGCGAGCAGTACTTC